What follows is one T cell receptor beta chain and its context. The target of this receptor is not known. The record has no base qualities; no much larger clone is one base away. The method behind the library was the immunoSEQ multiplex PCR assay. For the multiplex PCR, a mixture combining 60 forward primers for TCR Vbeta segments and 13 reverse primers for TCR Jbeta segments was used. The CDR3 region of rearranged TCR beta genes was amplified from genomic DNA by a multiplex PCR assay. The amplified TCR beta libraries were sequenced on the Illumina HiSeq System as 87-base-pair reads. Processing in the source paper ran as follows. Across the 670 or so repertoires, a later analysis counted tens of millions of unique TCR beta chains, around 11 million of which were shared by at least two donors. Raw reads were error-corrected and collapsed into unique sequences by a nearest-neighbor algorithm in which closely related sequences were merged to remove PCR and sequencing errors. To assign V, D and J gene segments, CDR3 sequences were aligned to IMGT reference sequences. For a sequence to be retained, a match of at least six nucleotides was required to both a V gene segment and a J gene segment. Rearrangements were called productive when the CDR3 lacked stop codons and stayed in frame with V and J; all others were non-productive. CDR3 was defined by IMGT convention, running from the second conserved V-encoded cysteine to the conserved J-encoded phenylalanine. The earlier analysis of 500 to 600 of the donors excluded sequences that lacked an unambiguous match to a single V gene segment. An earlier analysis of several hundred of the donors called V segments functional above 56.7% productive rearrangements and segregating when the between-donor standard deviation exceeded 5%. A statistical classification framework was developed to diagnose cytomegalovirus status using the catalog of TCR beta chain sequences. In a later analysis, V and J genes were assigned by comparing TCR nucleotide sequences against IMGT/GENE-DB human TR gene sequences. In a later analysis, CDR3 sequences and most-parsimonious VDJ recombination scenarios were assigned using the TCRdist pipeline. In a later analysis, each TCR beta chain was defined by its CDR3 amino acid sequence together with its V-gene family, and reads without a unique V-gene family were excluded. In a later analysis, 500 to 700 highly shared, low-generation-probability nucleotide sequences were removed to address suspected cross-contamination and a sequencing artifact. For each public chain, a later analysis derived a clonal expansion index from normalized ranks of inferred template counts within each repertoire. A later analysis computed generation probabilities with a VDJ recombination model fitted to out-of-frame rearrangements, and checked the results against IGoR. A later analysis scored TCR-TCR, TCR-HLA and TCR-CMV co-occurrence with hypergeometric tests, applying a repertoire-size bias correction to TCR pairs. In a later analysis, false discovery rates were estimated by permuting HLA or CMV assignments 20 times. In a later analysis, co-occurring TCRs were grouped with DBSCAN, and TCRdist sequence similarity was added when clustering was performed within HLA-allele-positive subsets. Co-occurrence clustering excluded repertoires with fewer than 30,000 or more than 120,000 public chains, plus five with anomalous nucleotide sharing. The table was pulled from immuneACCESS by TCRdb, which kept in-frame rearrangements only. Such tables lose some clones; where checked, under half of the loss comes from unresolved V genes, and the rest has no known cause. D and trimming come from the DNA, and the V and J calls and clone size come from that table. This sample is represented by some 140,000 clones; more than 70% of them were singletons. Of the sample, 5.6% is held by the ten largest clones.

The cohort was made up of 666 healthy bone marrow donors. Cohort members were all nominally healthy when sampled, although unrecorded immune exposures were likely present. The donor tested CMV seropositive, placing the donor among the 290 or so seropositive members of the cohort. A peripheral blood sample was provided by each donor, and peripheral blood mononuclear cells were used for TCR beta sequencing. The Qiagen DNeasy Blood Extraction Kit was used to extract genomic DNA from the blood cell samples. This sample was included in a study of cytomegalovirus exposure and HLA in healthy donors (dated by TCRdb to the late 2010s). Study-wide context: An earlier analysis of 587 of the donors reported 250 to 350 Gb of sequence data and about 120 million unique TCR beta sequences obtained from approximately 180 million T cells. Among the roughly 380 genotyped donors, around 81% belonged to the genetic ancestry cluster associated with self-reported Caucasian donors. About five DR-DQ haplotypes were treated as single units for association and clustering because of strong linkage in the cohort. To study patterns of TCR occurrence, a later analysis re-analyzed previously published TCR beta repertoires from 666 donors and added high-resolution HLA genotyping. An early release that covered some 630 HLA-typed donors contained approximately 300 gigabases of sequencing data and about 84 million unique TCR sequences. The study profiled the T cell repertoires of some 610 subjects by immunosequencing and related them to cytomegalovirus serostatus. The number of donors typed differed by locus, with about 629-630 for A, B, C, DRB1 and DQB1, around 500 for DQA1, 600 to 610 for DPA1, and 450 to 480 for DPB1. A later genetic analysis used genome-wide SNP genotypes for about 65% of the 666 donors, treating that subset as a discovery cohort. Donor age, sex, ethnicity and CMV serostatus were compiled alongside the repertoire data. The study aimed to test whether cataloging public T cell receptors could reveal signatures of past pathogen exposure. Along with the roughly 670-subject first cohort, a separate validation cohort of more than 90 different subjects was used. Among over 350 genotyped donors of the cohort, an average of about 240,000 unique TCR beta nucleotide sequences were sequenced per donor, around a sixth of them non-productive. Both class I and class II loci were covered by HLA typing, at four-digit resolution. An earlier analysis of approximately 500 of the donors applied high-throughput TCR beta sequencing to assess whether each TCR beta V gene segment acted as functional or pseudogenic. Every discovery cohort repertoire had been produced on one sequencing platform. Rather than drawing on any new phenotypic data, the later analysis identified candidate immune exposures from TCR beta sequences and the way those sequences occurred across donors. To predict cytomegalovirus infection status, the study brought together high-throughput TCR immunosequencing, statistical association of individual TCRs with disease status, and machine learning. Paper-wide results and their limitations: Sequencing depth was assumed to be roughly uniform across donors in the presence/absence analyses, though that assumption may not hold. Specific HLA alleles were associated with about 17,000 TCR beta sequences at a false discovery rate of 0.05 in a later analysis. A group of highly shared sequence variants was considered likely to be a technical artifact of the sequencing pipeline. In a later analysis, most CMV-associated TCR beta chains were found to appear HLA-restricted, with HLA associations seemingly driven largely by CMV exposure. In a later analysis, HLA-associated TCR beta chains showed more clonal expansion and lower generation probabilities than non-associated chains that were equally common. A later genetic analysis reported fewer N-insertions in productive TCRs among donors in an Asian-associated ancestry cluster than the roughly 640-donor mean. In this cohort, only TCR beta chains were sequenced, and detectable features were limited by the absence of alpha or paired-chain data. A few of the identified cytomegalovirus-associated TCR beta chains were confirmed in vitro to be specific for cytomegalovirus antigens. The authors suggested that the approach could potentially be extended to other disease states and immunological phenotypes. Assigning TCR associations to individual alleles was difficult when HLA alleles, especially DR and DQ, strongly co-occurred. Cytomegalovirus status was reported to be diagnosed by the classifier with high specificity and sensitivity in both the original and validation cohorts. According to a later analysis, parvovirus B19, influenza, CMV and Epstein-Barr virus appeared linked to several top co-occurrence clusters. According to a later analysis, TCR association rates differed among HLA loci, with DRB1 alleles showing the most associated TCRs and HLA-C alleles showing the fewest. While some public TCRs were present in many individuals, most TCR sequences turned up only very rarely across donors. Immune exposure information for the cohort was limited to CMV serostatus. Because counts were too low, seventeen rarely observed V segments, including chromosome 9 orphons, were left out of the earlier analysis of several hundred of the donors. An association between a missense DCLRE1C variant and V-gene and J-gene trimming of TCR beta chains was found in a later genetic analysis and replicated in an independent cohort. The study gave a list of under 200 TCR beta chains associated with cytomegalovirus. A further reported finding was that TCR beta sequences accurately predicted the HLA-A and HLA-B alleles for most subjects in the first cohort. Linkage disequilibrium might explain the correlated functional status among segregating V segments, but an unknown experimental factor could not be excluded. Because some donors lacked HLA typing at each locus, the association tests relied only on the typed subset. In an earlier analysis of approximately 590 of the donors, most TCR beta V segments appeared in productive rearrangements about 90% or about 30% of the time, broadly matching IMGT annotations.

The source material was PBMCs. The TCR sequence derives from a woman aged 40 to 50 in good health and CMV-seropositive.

The CDR3 corresponds to CASSLSWEQYF. The nucleotide sequence reads TGTGCCAGCAGCTTGTCCTGGGAGCAGTACTTC. The chain uses TRBV5-6 and TRBJ2-5; the D gene is perhaps TRBD2, on 5 matching bases. From the cysteine up to the phenylalanine, the CDR3 has a length of 11 residues. The DNA shown is the 33-base CDR3, in frame from base 1. Deletion took 1 base off V and 11 bases off J, with a span of 9 bases between the germline ends. Via the germline V gene, CDR1 is SGHDT and CDR2 YYEEEE.